This TCR beta chain was retrieved from a study of blood T cell repertoires in COVID-19. Whole-study context: The United States, Italy and Spain were the sources of the acute and convalescent COVID-19 samples. T cells, B-cell-depleted T cells, or PBMCs provided the cDNA or gDNA that served as material.

The authors' processing: Cell counts per sample came from amplifying reference gene primers. Libraries were prepared by immunoSEQ multiplex PCR; TCRdb keeps only in-frame clonotypes and omits some of them. V and J calls and clone size are copied from that table; D and trimming were computed from the DNA. The table includes under 300,000 clones, 82% detected once. With 6 bases removed from V and 8 bases from J, the gap between germline ends came to 19 bases. This CDR3 has 15 amino acids. Germline assignment: CDR1 MNHEY and CDR2 SVGAGI. V and J are TRBV6-5 and TRBJ1-4, with a possible D match to TRBD1 (5 bases). The receptor was derived from a woman aged 80 or over with active or convalescent COVID-19. What was sequenced was peripheral blood. The CDR3 DNA reads TGTGCCAGCAGGAGAACGTCCGGGGCGGGGGAAAAACTGTTTTTT. It yields the protein CASRRTSGAGEKLFF.